This T cell receptor (beta chain) emerged from a study of blood T cell repertoires in COVID-19. This clone has only one observation. V was clipped by 2 bases and J by 10 bases, with 6 bases between them. The CDR3 is 11 amino acids. Per the germline V gene, CDR1 is PRHDT and CDR2 is FYEKMQ (reference sequence). Sequencing used immunoSEQ multiplex PCR; TCRdb keeps in-frame clones, though not all of them. The sample lists about 260,000 clones, almost 90% seen once, with roughly 12% in the top ten. Sequenced: peripheral blood. The rearrangement joins TRBV13 to TRBJ2-1, with D uncertain. The receptor was derived from a woman aged 25 to 39 with COVID-19, enrolled during active disease. CDR3 DNA: TGTGCCAGCAGCTTACTAGAGGAGCAGTTCTTC. It is translated as CASSLLEEQFF.